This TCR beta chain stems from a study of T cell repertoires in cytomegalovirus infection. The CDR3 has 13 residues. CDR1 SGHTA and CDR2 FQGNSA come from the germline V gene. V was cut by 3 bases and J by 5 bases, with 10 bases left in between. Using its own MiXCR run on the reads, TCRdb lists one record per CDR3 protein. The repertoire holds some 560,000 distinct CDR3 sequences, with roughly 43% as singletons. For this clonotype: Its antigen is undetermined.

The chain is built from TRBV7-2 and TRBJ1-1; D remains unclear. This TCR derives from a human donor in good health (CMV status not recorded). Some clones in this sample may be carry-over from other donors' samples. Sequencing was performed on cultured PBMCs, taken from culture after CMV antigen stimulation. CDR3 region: CASSFSWGTEAFF. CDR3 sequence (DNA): TGTGCCAGCAGCTTCAGTTGGGGTACTGAAGCTTTCTTT.